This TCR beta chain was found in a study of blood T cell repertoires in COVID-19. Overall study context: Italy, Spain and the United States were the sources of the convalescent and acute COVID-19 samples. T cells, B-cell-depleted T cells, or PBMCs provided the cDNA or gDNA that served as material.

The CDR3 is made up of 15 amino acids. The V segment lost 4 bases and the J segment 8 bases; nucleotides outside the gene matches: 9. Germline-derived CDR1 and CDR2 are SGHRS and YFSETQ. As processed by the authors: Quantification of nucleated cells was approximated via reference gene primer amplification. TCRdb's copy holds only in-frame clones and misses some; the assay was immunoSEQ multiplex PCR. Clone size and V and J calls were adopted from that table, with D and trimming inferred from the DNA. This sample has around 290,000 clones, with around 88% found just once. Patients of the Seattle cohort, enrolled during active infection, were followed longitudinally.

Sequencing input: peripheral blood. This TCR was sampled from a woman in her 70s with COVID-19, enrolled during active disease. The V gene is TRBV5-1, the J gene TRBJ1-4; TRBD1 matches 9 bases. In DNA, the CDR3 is TGCGCCAGCAGCGGTACAGGGGGCGCCTCCGAAAAACTGTTTTTT. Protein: CASSGTGGASEKLFF.